The 10 T cell receptor beta chains in this list originate from one sample, sequenced in a study of blood T cell repertoires in COVID-19. Repertoires were generated with immunoSEQ multiplex PCR, while TCRdb's copy carries only in-frame clones and drops some. The sample lists fewer than 150,000 clones; just under 85% were seen once. Sequencing input: peripheral blood. The receptors were gathered from a woman aged 45 to 65 with acute or convalescent COVID-19.

The chain combines TRBV7-2 with TRBJ1-3; D is unclear. CDR3 length: 14 residues. The germline V gene has CDR1 SGHTA and CDR2 FQGNSA. The V gene lost 2 bases and the J gene lost 8 bases, with 13 bases spanning the gap. CDR3 sequence reads: CASSLTLTVYTIYF. The DNA of the CDR3 is TGTGCCAGCAGCTTAACTCTCACAGTATACACCATATATTTT.

The V call is TRBV2, the J call TRBJ2-2, with D possibly TRBD1 on 6 matching bases. CDR3 length: 16 amino acids. Trimming took 1 base from V and 2 from J, leaving 11 bases between them. Germline assignment: CDR1 SNHLY and CDR2 FYNNEI. The CDR3 protein is CASSEVTGLNTGELFF. CDR3 DNA sequence: TGTGCCAGCAGTGAAGTGACAGGCCTTAACACCGGGGAGCTGTTTTTT. Variable domain in full (rest from reference TRBV2 and TRBJ2-2): EPEVTQTPSHQVTQMGQEVILRCVPISNHLYFYWYRQILGQKVEFLVSFYNNEISEKSEIFDDQFSVERPDGSNFTLKIRSTKLEDSAMYFCASSEVTGLNTGELFFGEGSRLTVL.

The rearrangement links TRBV10-1 to TRBJ2-1; D gene uncertain. V was trimmed by 3 bases and J by 5 bases, leaving 2 bases between them. CDR1 and CDR2 (germline): WNHNN, SYGVQD (reference sequence). This CDR3 spans 11 amino acids. The CDR3 nucleotides read TGCGCCAGCAGTGACAACAATGAGCAGTTCTTC. This translates into CASSDNNEQFF.

This clone was picked up one time. The chain is built from TRBV30 and TRBJ1-3; 9 bases map to TRBD1. Germline V gives CDR1 GTSNPN, CDR2 SVGIG (reference sequence). This CDR3 is built from 17 residues. J was trimmed by 4 bases and V by 0 bases; bases with no gene match: 10. The DNA for the CDR3 is TGTGCCTGGAGTGTACTGAGGACAGGGGTATCCGGAAACACCATATATTTT. It translates to CAWSVLRTGVSGNTIYF.

This rearrangement joins TRBV6-5 to TRBJ1-2; 9 nucleotides agree with TRBD1. J lost 3 bases, V lost 2 bases, and 1 base had no gene match. The germline V gene encodes CDR1 MNHEY and CDR2 SVGAGI. The CDR3 totals 14 residues. CDR3 protein: CASSYRDRDYGYTF. DNA for the CDR3: TGTGCCAGCAGTTACCGGGACAGGGACTATGGCTACACCTTC.

The CDR3 region is CAWRSSGGAVYEQYF. CDR3 sequence (DNA): TGTGCCTGGAGGTCTAGCGGGGGGGCCGTCTACGAGCAGTACTTC. The genes are TRBV30 and TRBJ2-7, with 12 bases matching TRBD2. After removal of 3 bases from V and 3 bases from J, the junction contained 6 bases not matched to a gene. Germline V lookup: CDR1 GTSNPN, CDR2 SVGIG (reference sequence). The CDR3 is 15 amino acids. Based on the CDR3 plus reference TRBV30 and TRBJ2-7, the full variable domain is SQTIHQWPATLVQPVGSPLSLECTVEGTSNPNLYWYRQAAGRGLQLLFYSVGIGQISSEVPQNLSASRPQDRQFILSSKKLLLSDSGFYLCAWRSSGGAVYEQYFGPGTRLTVT.

The V call is TRBV19, the J call TRBJ1-6, with TRBD1 matching 11 bases. There are 16 residues in the CDR3. V was pared by 3 bases and J by 10 bases, with 8 bases of the junction left unmatched. Germline lookup yields CDR1 LNHDA and CDR2 SQIVND (reference sequence). CDR3 sequence: CASSMGTGGRGSPLHF. DNA of the CDR3: TGTGCCAGTAGTATGGGGACAGGGGGTCGTGGCTCACCCCTCCACTTT.

This chain links TRBV7-2 with TRBJ2-7; a possible D gene is TRBD1 (5 bases). The ends were cut back, 5 bases at V and 2 bases at J, with 16 bases in the middle. This CDR3 has 15 residues. From germline, CDR1 is SGHTA and CDR2 FQGNSA. The CDR3 spells CASSPRLGAPYEQYF. In DNA, the CDR3 is TGTGCCAGCAGCCCCCGGTTAGGGGCCCCCTACGAGCAGTACTTC.

This clone has a single count. The chain joins TRBV29-1 to TRBJ2-7; 8 nucleotides match TRBD1. V was pared by 0 bases and J by 2 bases, with 3 bases of the junction left unmatched. The CDR3 totals 14 residues. Germline V lookup: CDR1 SQVTM, CDR2 ANQGSEA. CDR3 coding DNA: TGCAGCGTTGAAGAAAGGGACAGGCCCTACGAGCAGTACTTC. It translates to CSVEERDRPYEQYF.

The genes are TRBV5-1 and TRBJ2-3; D is possibly TRBD2 (5 bases). The V gene lost 4 bases and the J gene lost 4 bases, with 19 bases spanning the gap. The germline V gene encodes CDR1 SGHRS and CDR2 YFSETQ. CDR3 length: 16 residues. The CDR3 DNA reads TGCGCCAGCAGCAGCCTGGGGAGTTCAGCCCCAGATACGCAGTATTTT. Translated: CASSSLGSSAPDTQYF.